Following are 19 T cell receptor beta chains from one sample sequenced in a study of T cells in localized non-small cell lung cancer. The protocol was immunoSEQ multiplex PCR, while the TCRdb copy is restricted to in-frame clones and leaves out a portion. The sample carries 41,000 or so clones, 88% recorded once. The source was peripheral blood, collected before any cancer treatment. The source is a female donor older than 55 with stage I squamous cell lung carcinoma.

V usage is TRBV7-8 and J usage is TRBJ2-3, with 7 bases aligning to TRBD2. Losses at the gene ends were 1 base for V and 0 bases for J; bases not matched to a gene: 4. Per the germline V gene, CDR1 is SGHVS and CDR2 is FQNEAQ. This CDR3 spans 16 amino acids. The CDR3 region has the DNA TGTGCCAGCAGCTTAGGGTACGGGAGGAGCACAGATACGCAGTATTTT. Amino acid sequence: CASSLGYGRSTDTQYF.

The chain links TRBV5-4 to TRBJ2-7, with 8 nucleotides matching TRBD2. Unmatched junction bases numbered 8, after V lost 6 bases and J lost 0 bases. Germline CDR1 SGHNT, CDR2 YYREEE (reference sequence). The CDR3 length is 15 residues. The CDR3 nucleotides are TGTGCCAGCACCTATAGCGGGGCCCCCTCCTACGAGCAGTACTTC. Amino acids: CASTYSGAPSYEQYF.

This sequence joins TRBV4-3 and TRBJ1-4; D gene uncertain. This CDR3 region has 17 residues. V lost 4 bases and J 2 bases, leaving 17 bases between the germline ends. Germline-derived CDR1 and CDR2 are LGHNA and YSLEER. The CDR3, as DNA: TGCGCCAGCAGCCCCCAATTGACACCGGAGACTAATGAAAAACTGTTTTTT. Amino acids: CASSPQLTPETNEKLFF.

V is TRBV9 and J is TRBJ2-7; D gene unclear. The V and J ends lost 0 bases and 3 bases respectively, with 7 bases between them. This CDR3 comprises 13 residues. Germline CDR1 SGDLS, CDR2 YYNGEE. The CDR3 sequence: CASSVANHYEQYF. The CDR3 DNA follows: TGTGCCAGCAGCGTAGCCAACCACTACGAGCAGTACTTC.

The rearrangement joins TRBV4-1 to TRBJ2-7; possible D gene TRBD2, 6 bases. Germline V gene data show CDR1 as MGHRA and CDR2 as YSYEKL. CDR3 size: 16 residues. Trimming cost V 4 bases and J 3 bases, with 19 bases left between them. The CDR3, as DNA: TGCGCCAGCAGCCCAGGTAAGAGAGGGACTCTCTACGAGCAGTACTTC. The encoded protein is CASSPGKRGTLYEQYF.

This clone came up once. The chain combines TRBV6-5 with TRBJ1-2; D not resolved. Trimming shortened V by 6 bases and J by 4 bases, and 18 bases separated the two germline ends. The CDR3 is made up of 15 amino acids. From germline, CDR1 is MNHEY and CDR2 SVGAGI. CDR3 loop: CASRPPLPVGYGYTF. The CDR3 nucleotides read TGTGCCAGCAGGCCCCCATTGCCCGTAGGCTATGGCTACACCTTC.

This chain uses TRBV27 with TRBJ2-1; 13 bases line up with TRBD2. The CDR3 is made up of 19 amino acids. Per the germline V gene, CDR1 is MNHEY and CDR2 is SMNVEV (reference sequence). The trim removed 4 bases at V and 2 bases at J, leaving 11 bases unmatched. CDR3 residues: CASSSLPGTSGTAYNEQFF. DNA of the CDR3: TGTGCCAGCAGTTCCCTTCCCGGGACTAGCGGGACAGCCTACAATGAGCAGTTCTTC.

This rearrangement joins TRBV19 to TRBJ2-7; D call uncertain. CDR1 is LNHDA and CDR2 is SQIVND in the germline V gene (reference sequence). Trimming cost V 3 bases and J 7 bases, with 7 bases left between them. The CDR3 is 11 amino acids. Written as DNA, the CDR3 is TGTGCCAGTAGTATCGGCTTGGAGCAGTACTTC. It specifies CASSIGLEQYF.

The rearrangement links TRBV11-3 to TRBJ2-1; D is tentatively TRBD1 or TRBD2 (6 bases each). This CDR3 comprises 15 residues. Germline CDR1 and CDR2: SGHNT and YENEEA. The V gene lost 5 bases and the J gene lost 6 bases, with 17 bases spanning the gap. The CDR3 loop reads CASSASTGAGNEQFF. As DNA, the CDR3 is TGTGCCAGCAGCGCCTCGACGGGGGCGGGCAATGAGCAGTTCTTC.

There are a few counts of this clone. The chain links TRBV5-4 to TRBJ2-7; a possible D gene is TRBD2 (5 bases). The CDR3 is made up of 12 amino acids. V shed 3 bases and J shed 9 bases, with 13 bases lying between them. From germline, CDR1 is SGHNT and CDR2 YYREEE (reference sequence). Written as DNA, the CDR3 is TGTGCCAGCAGCTATTTCGGGGAGCGGCAGTACTTC. It encodes CASSYFGERQYF.

The gene calls are TRBV4-2 and TRBJ2-1, with 8 bases matching TRBD2. Per the germline V gene, CDR1 is LGHNA and CDR2 is YNFKEQ. J lost 7 bases, V lost 8 bases, and 10 bases had no gene match. This CDR3 contains 14 residues. The CDR3 DNA reads TGTGCCAGCCGGACAAGCGGGAGTTTAAATGAGCAGTTCTTC. It codes for CASRTSGSLNEQFF.

The chain carries TRBV5-6 and TRBJ2-1, with a weak D call TRBD1 (5 bases). V lost 0 bases, J lost 3 bases, and 13 bases lay in between. The CDR3 is 16 amino acids. Germline assignment: CDR1 SGHDT and CDR2 YYEEEE. CDR3 sequence: CASSLVGLDSYNEQFF. For the CDR3, the DNA is TGTGCCAGCAGCTTGGTAGGGCTAGACAGCTACAATGAGCAGTTCTTC.

The chain links TRBV10-2 to TRBJ2-1; TRBD2 matches 7 bases. The CDR3 totals 16 residues. Trimming took 0 bases from V and 1 from J; bases not matched to a gene: 3. Germline loops: CDR1 WSHSY, CDR2 SAAADI. CDR3 loop: CASSESMRGSYNEQFF. In DNA, the CDR3 is TGCGCCAGCAGTGAGTCAATGCGGGGGTCCTACAATGAGCAGTTCTTC.

V is TRBV20-1 and J is TRBJ2-3; D is unclear. CDR1 and CDR2 from the germline V gene are DFQATT and SNEGSKA (reference sequence). The CDR3 is made up of 11 amino acids. Trimming shortened V by 7 bases and J by 3 bases, and 8 bases separated the two germline ends. In DNA form, the CDR3 reads TGCAGTGGAACACGAACAGATACGCAGTATTTT. It is translated as CSGTRTDTQYF.

V usage is TRBV5-1 and J usage is TRBJ2-7; maybe TRBD2 (5 bases). CDR3 size: 15 residues. Germline CDR1 SGHRS, CDR2 YFSETQ. Trimming stripped 1 base from V and 1 base from J, with 12 bases between. Here the CDR3 DNA reads TGCGCCAGCAGCTTGTGGTCTAGCCGGTCCTACGAGCAGTACTTC. As protein: CASSLWSSRSYEQYF. Complete variable domain (other parts from reference TRBV5-1 and TRBJ2-7): KAGVTQTPRYLIKTRGQQVTLSCSPISGHRSVSWYQQTPGQGLQFLFEYFSETQRNKGNFPGRFSGRQFSNSRSEMNVSTLELGDSALYLCASSLWSSRSYEQYFGPGTRLTVT.

The V gene is TRBV4-3, the J gene TRBJ2-2; D gene unclear. CDR1 LGHNA and CDR2 YSLEER come from the germline V gene. CDR3 size: 14 residues. Trimming stripped 2 bases from V and 7 bases from J, with 11 bases between. The CDR3 loop reads CASSQQKGIGELFF. In nucleotides, the CDR3 is TGCGCCAGCAGCCAACAGAAGGGTATCGGGGAGCTGTTTTTT.

Only one count was recorded for this clone. This chain's CDR3 is CASCRDRGQETQYF. Written as DNA, the CDR3 is TGCGCCAGCTGCAGGGACAGGGGTCAAGAGACCCAGTACTTC. The rearrangement uses TRBV5-1 and TRBJ2-5, with 10 bases that match TRBD1. The V gene end was trimmed by 7 bases and the J gene end by 2 bases; junction bases not matched to a gene: 5. The CDR3 extends over 14 amino acids. In germline, CDR1 is SGHRS, CDR2 YFSETQ.

The chain links TRBV30 to TRBJ1-3; no clear D gene. This CDR3 is built from 14 residues. Deletions cut 0 bases from V and 2 bases from J, with 8 bases between. Germline V gene sequence: CDR1 GTSNPN, CDR2 SVGIG (reference sequence). The CDR3, as DNA: TGTGCCTGGAGTGTACGGGCTACTGGAAACACCATATATTTT. Translating gives CAWSVRATGNTIYF.

J is TRBJ2-2 and V is TRBV19, with 16 positions matching TRBD2. The V gene end was trimmed by 5 bases and the J gene end by 2 bases; junction bases not matched to a gene: 8. Germline CDR1 reads LNHDA; CDR2 reads SQIVND (reference sequence). The CDR3 has 19 residues. The CDR3 loop reads CASSLKGTSGRANTGELFF. The CDR3 DNA reads as TGTGCCAGTAGTTTAAAAGGGACTAGCGGGAGGGCCAACACCGGGGAGCTGTTTTTT.